Included here is one T cell receptor beta chain sequence, with context. The target antigen is unknown. The J segment lost 5 bases and the V segment lost 3 bases, leaving 8 bases of the junction unmatched. Germline lookup yields CDR1 SGHKS and CDR2 YYEKEE (reference sequence). CDR3 length equals 15 residues. Each ophthalmopathy patient scored at least 3 on the Clinical Activity Score and at least 4 on NOSPECS grade, with duration under 3 months. Uncontrolled infection, other autoimmune disease, pregnancy and lactation each barred patients from inclusion. The data derive from a study of T cells in Graves' hyperthyroidism and ophthalmopathy. Overall study findings and caveats: A 13 V-J signature model discriminated ophthalmopathy versus stable hyperthyroidism. Ophthalmopathy, as predicted by the model, came a median roughly 6.8 months after the prediction.

TCR beta CDR3 regions were amplified from RNA. The HTBI primer set drove a first-round RT-PCR of the TCR CDR3. Using its own MiXCR run on the multiplex PCR reads, TCRdb lists one record per CDR3 protein. The top ten clones hold about half of a sample with almost 500,000 distinct CDR3 sequences, approximately 22% of them seen once. The chain carries TRBV5-5 and TRBJ2-7, with TRBD1 matching 10 bases. This TCR was sampled from a woman in her sixties or seventies with Graves' ophthalmopathy. The sequenced material came from blood. This chain's CDR3 is CASSWIRDRGHEQYF. The DNA for the CDR3 is TGTGCCAGCAGCTGGATCCGGGACAGGGGCCACGAGCAGTACTTC.